These T cell receptor beta chains were read from a single sample in a study of blood T cells in healthy people across ages. Via MiXCR, TCRdb re-called the 5' RACE reads, giving one row per CDR3 protein. The profile shows almost 800,000 distinct CDR3 sequences, about 62% of them singletons. Sequencing used blood. These receptors were collected from a man aged 25-40 years in good health. Both conserved end residues are part of each CDR3. D genes are given only for firm matches. The size entry is marked missing in some rows and otherwise reads once, few, many or a size class.

CDR3 length	V gene	J gene	clone size	D gene	CDR3 DNA	CDR3 protein
13	TRBV3-1	TRBJ1-5	NA	NA	TGTGCCAGCAGCCAAGGGCCCGCAGAGCCCCAGCATTTT	CASSQGPAEPQHF
15	TRBV12-3/TRBV12-4	TRBJ2-7	few	TRBD2	TGTGCCAGCAGACTTAGCGGGGGGGCCAATGACGAGCAGTACTTC	CASRLSGGANDEQYF
16	TRBV28	TRBJ2-7	NA	NA	TGTGCCAGCAGTTTTACCGGCCGAGGGGTCGTCTACGAGCAGTACTTC	CASSFTGRGVVYEQYF
13	TRBV19	TRBJ2-3	few	NA	TGTGCCAGTAGTAGGTCCATAGGAAATACGCAGTATTTT	CASSRSIGNTQYF
13	TRBV5-1	TRBJ2-5	NA	NA	TGCGCCAGCAGCACCATAGCCCAAGAGACCCAGTACTTC	CASSTIAQETQYF
18	TRBV6-5	TRBJ2-1	once	NA	TGTGCCAGCAGTTACTCGACTCTGCAAAGGGGGGGCCTTGATGAGCAGTTCTTC	CASSYSTLQRGGLDEQFF
16	TRBV3-1	TRBJ2-3	NA	NA	TGTGCCAGCAGCGCCCTCAACCTGGAACTCACAGATACGCAGTATTTT	CASSALNLELTDTQYF
16	TRBV6-5	TRBJ2-3	NA	NA	TGTGCCAGCAGCTACTCGGGACGGGGGGCTCCAGATACGCAGTATTTT	CASSYSGRGAPDTQYF
13	TRBV11-1	TRBJ1-1	NA	NA	TGTGCCAGCAGCTCCTCCCCGAACACTGAAGCTTTCTTT	CASSSSPNTEAFF
16	TRBV20-1	TRBJ2-1	NA	TRBD1	TGCAGTGCTAGAGACGAGACAGGGGGCGCGTACAATGAGCAGTTCTTC	CSARDETGGAYNEQFF
15	TRBV20-1	TRBJ2-7	few	NA	TGCAGTGCTAGAGATAGGGGTAGCGGCTCCTACGAGCAGTACTTC	CSARDRGSGSYEQYF
11	TRBV5-1	TRBJ1-1	NA	NA	TGCGCCAGTAACTCCGGTCTTGGAGCTTTCTTT	CASNSGLGAFF
13	TRBV29-1	TRBJ2-7	NA	TRBD1	TGCAGCGTTGCCGGGACAGGGTCCCACGAGCAGTACTTC	CSVAGTGSHEQYF
13	TRBV10-3	TRBJ2-7	NA	NA	TGTGCCATCAGTGAGTCGCAGAGATACGAGCAGTACTTC	CAISESQRYEQYF
15	TRBV6-5	TRBJ2-1	NA	TRBD1	TGTGCCAGCAGCCCGACAGGGGGTCTCTTGAATGAGCAGTTCTTC	CASSPTGGLLNEQFF
11	TRBV29-1	TRBJ1-1	NA	NA	TGCAGCGTCATAAGGGGCACTGAAGCTTTCTTT	CSVIRGTEAFF
14	TRBV6-6	TRBJ2-7	NA	NA	TGTGCCAGCGCCCGGGGGCAGGGTTCCTACGAGCAGTACTTC	CASARGQGSYEQYF
14	TRBV10-3	TRBJ2-1	NA	TRBD2	TGTGCCAGTAACTTGGGGGGAGGGCGAAGTGAGCAGTTCTTC	CASNLGGGRSEQFF
17	TRBV6-1	TRBJ2-7	many	TRBD1	TGTGCCAGCAGCAAAAAAATTGGACAGGGGAAGTGGTACGAGCAGTACTTC	CASSKKIGQGKWYEQYF
16	TRBV2	TRBJ1-5	NA	NA	TGTGCCAGCAGTGAAGGGACAGCTACTCTCGGGCAGCCCCAGCATTTT	CASSEGTATLGQPQHF
12	TRBV7-9	TRBJ2-4	NA	NA	TGTGCCAGCGGAAATTCCAAAAACATTCAGTACTTC	CASGNSKNIQYF
15	TRBV12-3/TRBV12-4	TRBJ2-5	NA	NA	TGTGCCAGCAGTTCCTATCAGGGCAATCAAGAGACCCAGTACTTC	CASSSYQGNQETQYF
13	TRBV9	TRBJ2-1	NA	NA	TGTGCCAGCAGCGTCCACCACAACAATGAGCAGTTCTTC	CASSVHHNNEQFF
14	TRBV4-1	TRBJ1-1	once	NA	TGCGCCAGCAGCCTTCACATTCAGAACACTGAAGCTTTCTTT	CASSLHIQNTEAFF
13	TRBV6-5	TRBJ1-2	NA	TRBD1	TGTGCCAGCAGGGCGGGGACAGGGGTCGGCTACACCTTC	CASRAGTGVGYTF
16	TRBV10-1	TRBJ2-6	NA	TRBD2	TGCGCCAGCAGTGAGTCGCGGGGGTCTGGGGCCAACGTCCTGACTTTC	CASSESRGSGANVLTF
13	TRBV3-1	TRBJ2-1	few	NA	TGTGCCAGCAGCCAATTTGGCGGTTCTGAGCAGTTCTTC	CASSQFGGSEQFF
14	TRBV7-2	TRBJ1-1	few	NA	TGTGCCAGCAGCTCGACAGGTGCGAACACTGAAGCTTTCTTT	CASSSTGANTEAFF
14	TRBV20-1	TRBJ2-7	NA	NA	TGCAGTGCTAATATTCCCCAATCAGCCTACGAGCAGTACTTC	CSANIPQSAYEQYF
15	TRBV6-1	TRBJ1-1	many	TRBD1	TGTGCCAGCAGTTCCGGGACAGGGATTATAGATGGAGCTTTCTTT	CASSSGTGIIDGAFF
14	TRBV7-2	TRBJ2-6	few	NA	TGTGCCAGCCGCGGTTACTCTGGGGCCAACGTCCTGACTTTC	CASRGYSGANVLTF
12	TRBV20-1	TRBJ2-3	once	NA	TGCAGTGCTACCGGAAGAGGTTGGGAGCAGTATTTT	CSATGRGWEQYF
14	TRBV2	TRBJ2-5	NA	NA	TGTGCCAGCCTCGGGGGCCGTACCGTCAATGAGCAGTACTTC	CASLGGRTVNEQYF
13	TRBV7-8	TRBJ2-5	NA	TRBD2	TGTGCCAGCAGGGGGGGGGTACAAGAGACCCAGTACTTC	CASRGGVQETQYF
15	TRBV7-2	TRBJ1-5	NA	NA	TGTGCCAGCAGTTACAGGCCCGCAAGCAATCAGCCCCAGCATTTT	CASSYRPASNQPQHF
12	TRBV29-1	TRBJ2-7	few	NA	TGCAGCGTTGGATATGTTTCCTACGAGCAGTACTTC	CSVGYVSYEQYF
15	TRBV4-1	TRBJ2-7	NA	TRBD2	TGCGCCAGCAGCCTAGCGGGGGGAGCACCCAACGAGCAGTACTTC	CASSLAGGAPNEQYF
14	TRBV6-5	TRBJ1-2	NA	NA	TGTGCCAGCAGTTACACAGAATTCCAGGACGGCTACACCTTC	CASSYTEFQDGYTF
15	TRBV18	TRBJ2-5	NA	NA	TGTGCCAGCTCACCCCTACAGTCCTCCCAAGAGACCCAGTACTTC	CASSPLQSSQETQYF
13	TRBV30	TRBJ2-6	NA	NA	TGTGCCTGGGCCCAGTCTGGGGCCAACGTCCTGACTTTC	CAWAQSGANVLTF
13	TRBV24-1	TRBJ2-4	once	NA	TGTGCCACGTTCACAGGGAAGGGGAGCATTCAGTACTTC	CATFTGKGSIQYF
13	TRBV7-2	TRBJ1-1	NA	NA	TGTGCCAGCAGCGTAGGATGGGGGGAGGTAGCTTTCTTT	CASSVGWGEVAFF
12	TRBV20-1	TRBJ2-3	NA	TRBD2	TGTGTACTAGCGGGAGGCACAGATACGCAGTATTTT	CVLAGGTDTQYF